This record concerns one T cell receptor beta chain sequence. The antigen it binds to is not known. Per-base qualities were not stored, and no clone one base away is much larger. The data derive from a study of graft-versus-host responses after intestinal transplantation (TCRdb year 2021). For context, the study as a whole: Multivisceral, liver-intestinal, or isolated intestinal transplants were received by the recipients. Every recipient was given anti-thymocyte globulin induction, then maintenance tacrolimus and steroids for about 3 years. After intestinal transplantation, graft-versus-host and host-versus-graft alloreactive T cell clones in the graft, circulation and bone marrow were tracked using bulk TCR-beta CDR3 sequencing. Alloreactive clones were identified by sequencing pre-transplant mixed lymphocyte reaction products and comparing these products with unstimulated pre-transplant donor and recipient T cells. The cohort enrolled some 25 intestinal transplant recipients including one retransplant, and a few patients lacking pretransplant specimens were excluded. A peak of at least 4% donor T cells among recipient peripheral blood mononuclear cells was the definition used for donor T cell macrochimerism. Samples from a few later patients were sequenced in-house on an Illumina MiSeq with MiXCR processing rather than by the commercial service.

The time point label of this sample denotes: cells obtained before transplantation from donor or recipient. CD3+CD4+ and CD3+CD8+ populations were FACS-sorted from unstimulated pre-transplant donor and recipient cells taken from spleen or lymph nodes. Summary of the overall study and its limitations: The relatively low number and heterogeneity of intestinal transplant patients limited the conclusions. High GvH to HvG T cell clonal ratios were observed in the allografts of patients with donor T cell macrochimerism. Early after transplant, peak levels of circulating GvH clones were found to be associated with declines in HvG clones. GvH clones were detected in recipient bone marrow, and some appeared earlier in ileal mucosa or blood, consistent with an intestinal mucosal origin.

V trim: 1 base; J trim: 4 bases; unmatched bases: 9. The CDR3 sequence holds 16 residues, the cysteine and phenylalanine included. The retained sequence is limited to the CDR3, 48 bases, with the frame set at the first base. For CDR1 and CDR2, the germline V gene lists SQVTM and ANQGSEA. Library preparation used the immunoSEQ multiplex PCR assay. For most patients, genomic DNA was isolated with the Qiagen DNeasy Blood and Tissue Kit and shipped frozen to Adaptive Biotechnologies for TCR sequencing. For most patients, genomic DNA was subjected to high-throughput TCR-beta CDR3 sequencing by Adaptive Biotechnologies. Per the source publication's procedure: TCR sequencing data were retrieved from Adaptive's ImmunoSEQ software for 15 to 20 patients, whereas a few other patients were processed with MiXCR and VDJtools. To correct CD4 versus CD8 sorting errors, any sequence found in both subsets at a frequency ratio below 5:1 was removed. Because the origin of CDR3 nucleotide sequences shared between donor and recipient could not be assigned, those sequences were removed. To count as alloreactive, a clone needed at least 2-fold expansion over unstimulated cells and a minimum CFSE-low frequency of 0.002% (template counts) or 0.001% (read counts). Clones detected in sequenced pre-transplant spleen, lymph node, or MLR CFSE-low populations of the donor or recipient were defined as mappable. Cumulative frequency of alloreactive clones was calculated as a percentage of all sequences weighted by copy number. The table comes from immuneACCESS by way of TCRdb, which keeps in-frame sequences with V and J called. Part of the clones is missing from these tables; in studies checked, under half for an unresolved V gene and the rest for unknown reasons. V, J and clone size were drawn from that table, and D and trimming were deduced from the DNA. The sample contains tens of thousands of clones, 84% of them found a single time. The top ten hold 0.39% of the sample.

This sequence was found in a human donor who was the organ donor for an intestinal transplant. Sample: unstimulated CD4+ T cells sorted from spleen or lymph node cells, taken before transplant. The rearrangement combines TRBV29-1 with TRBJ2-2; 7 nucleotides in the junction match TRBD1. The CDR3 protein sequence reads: CSVEVGRGSGTGELFF. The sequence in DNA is TGCAGCGTTGAAGTGGGCAGGGGGTCGGGCACCGGGGAGCTGTTTTTT.